This T cell receptor (beta chain) comes out of a study of cytotoxic CD8 clonotypes in ibrutinib-treated CLL. Library input was about 1.8 micrograms of DNA from cryopreserved PBMCs. V was pared by 0 bases and J by 5 bases, with 11 bases between. Germline CDR1 reads MNHNY; CDR2 reads SVGAGI (reference sequence). This CDR3 is 14 amino acids long. The table came from immunoSEQ multiplex PCR; TCRdb's copy has only in-frame clones and leaves some out. The sample has around 140,000 clones, 80% seen once. The origin of this receptor is a human donor with chronic lymphocytic leukemia. Sequenced material: PBMCs, taken after 36 months of ibrutinib treatment. V and J are TRBV6-6 and TRBJ2-7, with a possible D match to TRBD1 (6 bases). The CDR3 bases are TGTGCCAGCAGTTACTCGGGACATTCGAACGAGCAGTACTTC. Translation gives CASSYSGHSNEQYF.